Given below is one TCR beta chain in context. Its antigen is still unknown. No much larger clone exists at a distance of one base, and base qualities are not known. Each clonotype received, on average, 10x coverage in deep resolution sequencing performed on a MiSeq, where the target depth lay between 1 in 1 million and 1 in 200,000 T cells. The immunoSEQ hsTCRB Kit was used to generate the TCR beta libraries. The paper's processing steps were these. ImmunoSEQ Data Assistant and ImmunoSEQ Analyzer were used for data analysis, and V, D and J genes were assigned according to IMGT definitions. Clonality, which ranges from 0 to 1, was calculated by subtracting the normalized Shannon entropy of productive rearrangement frequencies from one. Public clonotype analysis was restricted to overrepresented clonotypes comprising at least 0.05% of each patient's repertoire. Repertoires from roughly 13 age-matched healthy donors in immuneACCESS were used as clonality controls. TCRdb carries this immuneACCESS record with in-frame sequences only. Its versions omit some clonotypes, under half of them owing to an unresolved V gene in the studies checked, with the rest unexplained. V, J and clone size are those of that table, while D and trimming were read from the DNA. In all, the sample holds roughly 150,000 clones, and about 84% of those were seen once. Of the sample, roughly 4.5% is held by the ten largest clones.

Spanning cysteine to phenylalanine, the CDR3 consists of 14 amino acids. Here the CDR3 DNA is all that survives: 42 bases in frame from base 1. Taken from the germline V gene, the CDR1 and CDR2 loops are SGDLS and YYNGEE. V loses 4 bases at its end and J loses 4 bases; junction bases beyond the gene matches: 7. The entry originates in a study of cytotoxic CD8 clonotypes in ibrutinib-treated CLL listed by TCRdb under 2021. With regard to the full study: The cohort included about 15 treatment-naive and some twelve relapsed/refractory patients; 17 to 18 were IGHV unmutated. Responses were partial in around 24 patients and complete in 2; after median approximately 67 months follow-up, some 14 stayed in remission and some twelve progressed. Samples at response were collected after a median of roughly twelve months of treatment, with a range of about 6 to 40 months. On average, each sample yielded 270,000 or so productive templates and around 100,000 productive rearrangements. Longitudinal samples were available for 26 of the 86 trial participants. Cryopreserved peripheral blood mononuclear cells were collected at three points: before therapy, at response, and at either sustained remission or disease progression. Every sample from remission and from progressive disease was obtained while the patients were still on ibrutinib. On the study overall, not on this receptor specifically: An increase in clonality was observed at ibrutinib response, with clonality remaining stable during sustained remission and falling back toward baseline at progression. Lymph node repertoires were not examined, and the timing of sampling was not matched between patients in sustained remission and those whose disease progressed. Public clonotypes were found to be uncommon and were observed to contract or remain stable during treatment; the increase in clonality was shown to reflect expansion of private clonotypes at ibrutinib response. Baseline clonality exceeded that of age-matched healthy donors and correlated strongly with circulating CD8+ T-cell counts.

The sample's time point label, in plain terms: 20 to 30 months on ibrutinib. About 2 micrograms of genomic DNA were extracted from cryopreserved PBMCs for TCR beta library preparation. Longitudinal blood samples from CLL patients on ibrutinib monotherapy were analyzed using high-throughput TCR beta sequencing. The patients took part in an open-label, single-center phase 2 trial of ibrutinib monotherapy. The source of this sequence is a human donor with chronic lymphocytic leukemia. The chain uses TRBV9 and TRBJ1-2; 7 bases in the middle match TRBD1. The material was PBMCs, obtained after 24 months of ibrutinib treatment. The CDR3 reads CASSTQQGSYGYTF. The nucleotides are TGTGCCAGCAGCACCCAACAGGGGTCCTATGGCTACACCTTC.